The rows below give T cell receptor beta chains drawn from one sample of a study of shared clonotypes between healthy human individuals. Data came from immunoSEQ multiplex PCR; TCRdb stores just in-frame clones and leaves some out. The sample lists about 1,900,000 clones, approximately 95% occurring once. The source material was naive CD8+ T cells sorted from blood. The receptors were gathered from a man between 18 and 35 years old in good health. Both conserved end residues are part of each CDR3. Fields, in order: D gene, J gene, clone size, V gene, CDR3 DNA, CDR3 protein. A D gene is named only where the DNA matches it firmly. Size is stated for part of the rows, as once, few or many counts, or as a class when the clone is expanded.

d_call: .
j_call: TRBJ2-7
clone_size: .
v_call: TRBV6-5
cdr3_nt: TGTGCCAGCAGTTACGCTCATCCGGGATACGAGCAGTACTTC
cdr3_aa: CASSYAHPGYEQYF

d_call: TRBD2
j_call: TRBJ2-3
clone_size: once
v_call: TRBV2
cdr3_nt: TGTGCCAGCTTTGGGTCAGGCGGCGGACTAGCGGGGAATACGCAGTATTTT
cdr3_aa: CASFGSGGGLAGNTQYF

d_call: .
j_call: TRBJ2-2
clone_size: .
v_call: TRBV29-1
cdr3_nt: TGCAGCGTTGCGGGGGCTAGCGGCCTACGCGGGGAGCTGTTTTTT
cdr3_aa: CSVAGASGLRGELFF

d_call: .
j_call: TRBJ2-7
clone_size: .
v_call: TRBV4-3
cdr3_nt: TGCGCCAGCAGCGCTAGCCAGGGAGTCTACGAGCAGTACTTC
cdr3_aa: CASSASQGVYEQYF

d_call: TRBD1
j_call: TRBJ2-5
clone_size: .
v_call: TRBV7-8
cdr3_nt: TGTGCCAGCAGTTACACGGGACAGGGGAGCGAGACCCAGTACTTC
cdr3_aa: CASSYTGQGSETQYF

d_call: .
j_call: TRBJ2-3
clone_size: .
v_call: TRBV9
cdr3_nt: TGTGCCAGCACCCGAGGACAGTTTTTCACAGATACGCAGTATTTT
cdr3_aa: CASTRGQFFTDTQYF

d_call: TRBD2
j_call: TRBJ2-1
clone_size: .
v_call: TRBV13
cdr3_nt: TGTGCCAGCAGCTTGCTAGCGGGAGGGCACAATGAGCAGTTCTTC
cdr3_aa: CASSLLAGGHNEQFF

d_call: .
j_call: TRBJ1-6
clone_size: .
v_call: TRBV5-5
cdr3_nt: TGTGCCAGCAGCTTGGAATGGGCAGGGAATAATTCACCCCTCCACTTT
cdr3_aa: CASSLEWAGNNSPLHF

d_call: .
j_call: TRBJ1-1
clone_size: once
v_call: TRBV6-1
cdr3_nt: TGTGCCAGCAGTGAAAGGGGTGGGAACACTGAAGCTTTCTTT
cdr3_aa: CASSERGGNTEAFF

d_call: TRBD2
j_call: TRBJ2-1
clone_size: .
v_call: TRBV10-1
cdr3_nt: TGCGCCAGCAGCTCCCGAGGGGCGGGAGTGGGTTACAATGAGCAGTTCTTC
cdr3_aa: CASSSRGAGVGYNEQFF

d_call: .
j_call: TRBJ1-6
clone_size: .
v_call: TRBV7-8
cdr3_nt: TGTGCCAGCAGCCCGGCAAGGGTTGGGTCCTATAATTCACCCCTCCACTTT
cdr3_aa: CASSPARVGSYNSPLHF

d_call: TRBD1
j_call: TRBJ1-2
clone_size: .
v_call: TRBV4-3
cdr3_nt: TGCGCCAGCAGCCAAGATCGGCAGGGGGCCCATGGCTACACCTTC
cdr3_aa: CASSQDRQGAHGYTF

d_call: .
j_call: TRBJ2-1
clone_size: .
v_call: TRBV4-3
cdr3_nt: TGCGCCAGCAGCCAAGAACGCCATGGGGATGAGCAGTTCTTC
cdr3_aa: CASSQERHGDEQFF

d_call: .
j_call: TRBJ2-4
clone_size: .
v_call: TRBV6-1
cdr3_nt: TGTGCCAGCAGTGCAGGGGGCGGGGGAGCCAAAAACATTCAGTACTTC
cdr3_aa: CASSAGGGGAKNIQYF

d_call: TRBD2
j_call: TRBJ2-2
clone_size: .
v_call: TRBV9
cdr3_nt: TGTGCCAGCAGCGTCCCTTCTCTAGCGGGCGGGGTCACCGGGGAGCTGTTTTTT
cdr3_aa: CASSVPSLAGGVTGELFF

d_call: TRBD1
j_call: TRBJ2-5
clone_size: .
v_call: TRBV5-1
cdr3_nt: TGCGCCAGCAGCGGGAATACAGGGGTGGAGGAGACCCAGTACTTC
cdr3_aa: CASSGNTGVEETQYF

d_call: TRBD1
j_call: TRBJ1-1
clone_size: .
v_call: TRBV27
cdr3_nt: TGTGCCAGCAGTCCTCGGACAGGATCTGAAGCTTTCTTT
cdr3_aa: CASSPRTGSEAFF

d_call: TRBD1
j_call: TRBJ1-2
clone_size: once
v_call: TRBV28
cdr3_nt: TGTGCCAGCAGGACCCAGGGGGCTAGGGGCTACACCTTC
cdr3_aa: CASRTQGARGYTF

d_call: TRBD1
j_call: TRBJ2-3
clone_size: .
v_call: TRBV5-1
cdr3_nt: TGCGCCAGCAGCTTGGCCGGGACAGGCTATTCATTTAGCACAGATACGCAGTATTTT
cdr3_aa: CASSLAGTGYSFSTDTQYF

d_call: .
j_call: TRBJ2-7
clone_size: .
v_call: TRBV6-5
cdr3_nt: TGTGCCAGCACCCCCCGGGGCGGCTCCTACGAGCAGTACTTC
cdr3_aa: CASTPRGGSYEQYF

d_call: .
j_call: TRBJ1-4
clone_size: .
v_call: TRBV7-9
cdr3_nt: TGTGCCAGCAGCTTAGGGGGGGTGACAGGCCCCCCGAGAGGTAAACTGTTTTTT
cdr3_aa: CASSLGGVTGPPRGKLFF

d_call: TRBD1
j_call: TRBJ2-2
clone_size: .
v_call: TRBV25-1
cdr3_nt: TGTGCCAGTCTGGGACAGGAGAACACCGGGGAGCTGTTTTTT
cdr3_aa: CASLGQENTGELFF

d_call: TRBD1
j_call: TRBJ2-5
clone_size: .
v_call: TRBV14
cdr3_nt: TGTGCCAGCTCCCGGACAGGGTGGGAGACCCAGTACTTC
cdr3_aa: CASSRTGWETQYF

d_call: .
j_call: TRBJ2-2
clone_size: .
v_call: TRBV27
cdr3_nt: TGTGCCAGCACCAGGGCGAACACCGGGGAGCTGTTTTTT
cdr3_aa: CASTRANTGELFF

d_call: .
j_call: TRBJ1-1
clone_size: .
v_call: TRBV7-9
cdr3_nt: TGTGCCAGCAGCTTATGGCAGGGGATGAACACTGAAGCTTTCTTT
cdr3_aa: CASSLWQGMNTEAFF

d_call: .
j_call: TRBJ2-7
clone_size: .
v_call: TRBV5-6
cdr3_nt: TGTGCCAGCAGCCTGGGACTGACAACCTACGAGCAGTACTTC
cdr3_aa: CASSLGLTTYEQYF

d_call: TRBD1
j_call: TRBJ1-1
clone_size: .
v_call: TRBV2
cdr3_nt: TGTGCCAGCAGACCGACAGGGGGCTGGACTGAAGCTTTCTTT
cdr3_aa: CASRPTGGWTEAFF

d_call: .
j_call: TRBJ2-1
clone_size: .
v_call: TRBV5-1
cdr3_nt: TGCGCCAGCAGCCTGTCCCCGGACTACTACAATGAGCAGTTCTTC
cdr3_aa: CASSLSPDYYNEQFF

d_call: .
j_call: TRBJ2-3
clone_size: .
v_call: TRBV14
cdr3_nt: TGTGCCAGCAGCCAACCCTTGTGGGGGTTCACAGATACGCAGTATTTT
cdr3_aa: CASSQPLWGFTDTQYF

d_call: .
j_call: TRBJ2-1
clone_size: .
v_call: TRBV5-4
cdr3_nt: TGTGCCAGCAGCTTGAACAGGGAGGAGGATGAGCAGTTCTTC
cdr3_aa: CASSLNREEDEQFF

d_call: .
j_call: TRBJ2-7
clone_size: few
v_call: TRBV21-1
cdr3_nt: .
cdr3_aa: CASSQVGTGTYEQYF

d_call: .
j_call: TRBJ2-3
clone_size: .
v_call: TRBV5-6
cdr3_nt: TGTGCCAGCGGACGGACAGATACGCAGTATTTT
cdr3_aa: CASGRTDTQYF

d_call: .
j_call: TRBJ1-5
clone_size: .
v_call: TRBV6-5
cdr3_nt: TGTGCCAGCAGCCTCCCCGGGAATAGCAATCAGCCCCAGCATTTT
cdr3_aa: CASSLPGNSNQPQHF

d_call: .
j_call: TRBJ2-7
clone_size: .
v_call: TRBV7-7
cdr3_nt: TGTGCTGGTTCAGGGCAGGGTACCTACGAGCAGTACTTC
cdr3_aa: CAGSGQGTYEQYF

d_call: .
j_call: TRBJ1-1
clone_size: .
v_call: TRBV4-1
cdr3_nt: TGCGCCAGCAGCCAAAAAAAGGGATTCAACTCCGAAGCTTTCTTT
cdr3_aa: CASSQKKGFNSEAFF

d_call: .
j_call: TRBJ2-7
clone_size: .
v_call: TRBV4-1
cdr3_nt: TGCGCCAGCAGCCAAGACCCGGGGCCCTACGAGCAGTACTTC
cdr3_aa: CASSQDPGPYEQYF

d_call: .
j_call: TRBJ2-7
clone_size: .
v_call: TRBV6-1
cdr3_nt: TGTGCCAGCAGTGAGAAGTACGAGCAGTACTTC
cdr3_aa: CASSEKYEQYF

d_call: TRBD1
j_call: TRBJ1-4
clone_size: .
v_call: TRBV27
cdr3_nt: TGTGCCAGCAAAAGGACAGGGATAAATGAAAAACTGTTTTTT
cdr3_aa: CASKRTGINEKLFF